The TCR beta chain described here comes from a study of shared clonotypes between healthy human individuals. Running of the assay took place at deep level. Profiling relied on immunoSEQ multiplex PCR, and the TCRdb table lists in-frame clones only, not all of them. The data contain approximately 980,000 clones, over 60% of them seen just once; the ten biggest clones take up approximately 1.5%. The CDR3 length is 14 residues. Looked up from germline, CDR1 is SGHNT and CDR2 is YYREEE (reference sequence). V lost 1 base and J lost 1, with 5 bases in between. The receptor was derived from a man between 18 and 35 years old in good health. The rearrangement joins TRBV5-4 to TRBJ2-2; unclear D gene. The sample comprised memory CD4+ T cells sorted from blood. Stated subset: CD45RA-negative fraction. The CDR3 nucleotides read TGTGCCAGCAGCTTGAGAGGGAACACCGGGGAGCTGTTTTTT. This codes for CASSLRGNTGELFF.